What follows are 5 T cell receptor beta chains derived from one specimen sequenced in a study of T-cell memory formation after mild COVID-19. TCRdb re-called the 5' RACE reads with MiXCR, one entry per CDR3 protein. The sample lists some 450,000 distinct CDR3 sequences, about a sixth occurring once. Sample: PBMCs or a T cell subset sorted from them (not recorded which). The receptor source for this set is a young man who had mild COVID-19 (a few samples of this study predate the infection). Cell type and time point are not known.

The chain is built from TRBV20-1 and TRBJ2-7; 9 bases match TRBD1. This CDR3 region has 16 residues. CDR1 and CDR2 (germline): DFQATT, SNEGSKA (reference sequence). With 0 bases clipped from V and 2 bases from J, the junction kept 8 bases outside the gene matches. The CDR3 spells CSARDPRWDRAYEQYV. The CDR3 nucleotides read TGCAGTGCTAGAGATCCCAGGTGGGACAGGGCCTACGAGCAGTACGTC.

This clonotype was recorded at least ten times. The DNA of the CDR3 is TGCGCCAGCAGCTTGCAGGGGGCGGACGAGCAGTACTTC. Residues: CASSLQGADEQYF. The chain joins TRBV5-1 to TRBJ2-7; 8 nucleotides match TRBD1. The CDR3 spans 13 residues. Unmatched junction bases numbered 2, after V lost 1 base and J lost 5 bases. CDR1 is SGHRS, CDR2 YFSETQ, per germline.

V and J are TRBV11-2 and TRBJ1-1; no definite D call. The CDR3 loop spans 12 amino acids. V was shortened by 0 bases and J by 8 bases, with 7 bases between the two germline ends. Germline loops: CDR1 SGHAT, CDR2 FQNNGV. CDR3 sequence: CASSLEFGEAFF. The CDR3 DNA is TGTGCCAGCAGCTTAGAGTTCGGAGAAGCTTTCTTT.

The sample holds a few counts of this clonotype. The chain combines TRBV7-2 with TRBJ2-5; D could derive from TRBD1 or TRBD2 (5 bases each). The CDR3 length is 16 residues. Germline V gives CDR1 SGHTA, CDR2 FQGNSA. V lost 5 bases and J lost 4, with 20 bases in between. CDR3 sequence reads: CASSPRRPLGTETQYF. The CDR3 DNA sequence: TGTGCCAGCAGCCCTCGTCGCCCCCTCGGGACAGAGACCCAGTACTTC.

This chain connects TRBV5-5 to TRBJ2-7; TRBD2 matches at 8 bases. V lost 2 bases, J lost 1 base, and 5 bases stayed unmatched. This CDR3 has 15 residues. Germline V gene lookup returns CDR1 SGHKS and CDR2 YYEKEE (reference sequence). CDR3 protein: CASSFLGGDSYEQYF. In nucleotides, the CDR3 is TGTGCCAGCAGCTTTCTCGGGGGGGATTCCTACGAGCAGTACTTC.